Sequencing of this TCR beta chain was carried out in a study of regulatory T cells in long-lasting Graves disease. With iRepertoire HTBI primers and Arm-PCR of CDR3 regions, TCR beta libraries were built. One entry per CDR3 protein results from TCRdb running MiXCR on the multiplex PCR reads. The sample has around 400,000 distinct CDR3 sequences; 15% are singletons. As to time point: newly diagnosed GD, antithyroid drugs for less than 3 months. Isolated PBMC RNA provided the starting material for the TCR library. This clonotype has a count of ten or more. The length of the CDR3 is 15 residues. The V gene lost 2 bases and the J gene lost 5 bases, with 15 bases spanning the gap. The germline CDR1 and CDR2 sequences are SNHLY and FYNNEI. Separately, the same data were catalogued under a study of T cells in Graves' hyperthyroidism and ophthalmopathy.

V and J are TRBV2 and TRBJ2-5, with TRBD1 as a possible D gene (6 bases). This clonotype was sampled from a woman between 40 and 55 years old with Graves disease. The starting material was peripheral blood mononuclear cells (PBMCs), obtained at new diagnosis, from a patient treated with antithyroid drugs. CDR3 DNA: TGTGCCAGCAGTGAAACCAAGGGGGTCGGGGAGACCCAGTACTTC. Translating it yields CASSETKGVGETQYF.